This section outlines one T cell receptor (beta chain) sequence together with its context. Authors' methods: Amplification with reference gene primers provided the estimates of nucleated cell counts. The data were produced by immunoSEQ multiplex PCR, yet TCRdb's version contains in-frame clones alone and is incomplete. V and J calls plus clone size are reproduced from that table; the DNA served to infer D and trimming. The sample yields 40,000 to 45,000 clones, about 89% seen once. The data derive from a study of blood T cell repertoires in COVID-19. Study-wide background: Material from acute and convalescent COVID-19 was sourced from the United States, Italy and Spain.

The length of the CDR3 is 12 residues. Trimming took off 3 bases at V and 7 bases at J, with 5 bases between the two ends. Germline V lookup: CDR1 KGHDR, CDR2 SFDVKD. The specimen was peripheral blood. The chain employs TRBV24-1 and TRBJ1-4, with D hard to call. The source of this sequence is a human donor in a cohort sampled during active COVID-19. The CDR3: CATSDGSEKLFF. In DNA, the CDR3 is TGTGCCACCAGTGATGGTAGTGAAAAACTGTTTTTT.